Below, 26 T cell receptor beta chains from the same sample are listed, as sequenced in a study of blood T cell repertoires in COVID-19. Produced via immunoSEQ multiplex PCR; TCRdb's table is partial and in-frame only. Of over 250,000 clones listed, about 92% were seen once; the top ten hold roughly 2.5%. The sample comprised PBMCs or T cells enriched from blood (not recorded which). These TCRs come from a man aged 55 to 70 who had recovered from COVID-19.

This chain uses TRBV12-3 or TRBV12-4 with TRBJ2-7, with 7 bases aligning to TRBD1. V was clipped by 6 bases and J by 1 base; unmatched bases: 3. There are 13 residues in the CDR3. CDR3 sequence (DNA): TGTGCCAGCAGCCAGACAGGGTCCTACGAGCAGTACTTC. Its protein is CASSQTGSYEQYF.

The chain uses TRBV25-1 and TRBJ1-5, with TRBD1 matching over 7 bases. CDR3 length: 14 amino acids. The J segment lost 2 bases and the V segment lost 4 bases, leaving 2 bases of the junction unmatched. Germline-derived CDR1 and CDR2 are MGHDK and SYGVNS. The CDR3 DNA is TGTGCCAGCAGTGCCACAGGGGGCAATCAGCCCCAGCATTTT. It specifies CASSATGGNQPQHF.

This sequence joins TRBV18 and TRBJ2-5; 8 nucleotides agree with TRBD1. Germline values: CDR1 KGHSH, CDR2 LQKENI. Trimming removed 6 bases from V and 5 bases from J; junction bases left unmatched: 11. This CDR3 comprises 15 residues. The CDR3 spells CASSLDRVREETQYF. CDR3 coding DNA: TGTGCCAGCTCCCTGGACAGGGTCCGTGAGGAGACCCAGTACTTC. Full variable domain (outside the CDR3, taken from reference TRBV18 and TRBJ2-5): NAGVMQNPRHLVRRRGQEARLRCSPMKGHSHVYWYRQLPEEGLKFMVYLQKENIIDESGMPKERFSAEFPKEGPSILRIQQVVRGDSAAYFCASSLDRVREETQYFGPGTRLLVL.

V is TRBV6-6 and J is TRBJ1-5, with 8 bases fitting TRBD1. Germline CDR1 MNHNY, CDR2 SVGAGI (reference sequence). The ends lost 4 bases at V and 0 bases at J; junction bases unmatched: 5. CDR3 length: 16 amino acids. This CDR3 is CASSSTGGHSNQPQHF. The CDR3 region has the DNA TGTGCCAGCAGTTCTACAGGGGGGCATAGCAATCAGCCCCAGCATTTT.

This chain joins TRBV5-1 and TRBJ1-4, with D unresolved. The CDR3 runs to 14 residues. The V end lost 5 bases, the J end lost 7 bases, and 15 bases lay between the germline ends. Germline values: CDR1 SGHRS, CDR2 YFSETQ. The CDR3 DNA sequence: TGCGCCAGCAGTTATGCGACCTCGGGTGAAAAACTGTTTTTT. Protein sequence: CASSYATSGEKLFF.

V is TRBV12-5 and J is TRBJ2-5; tentatively, D is TRBD1 (5 bases). CDR3 length: 13 amino acids. Germline CDR1 reads LGHNT; CDR2 reads FRNRAP. The V end lost 7 bases, the J end lost 2 bases, and 11 bases lay between the germline ends. The CDR3 is CASALDSQETQYF. CDR3 DNA sequence: TGTGCTAGTGCTCTCGACAGTCAAGAGACCCAGTACTTC.

Written as DNA, the CDR3 is TGTGCCAGCAGCCCCGGACAGGGGGCTAATTCCCTCCACTTT. Amino acid sequence: CASSPGQGANSLHF. This chain connects TRBV5-4 to TRBJ1-6; 11 positions agree with TRBD1. There are 14 residues in the CDR3. The ends lost 4 bases at V and 14 bases at J; junction bases unmatched: 8. Germline V gene sequence: CDR1 SGHNT, CDR2 YYREEE (reference sequence).

V is TRBV7-6 and J is TRBJ2-3; possible D gene TRBD2, 6 bases. Trimming stripped 5 bases from V and 0 bases from J, with 15 bases between. This CDR3 region has 16 residues. Germline CDR1 reads SGHVS; CDR2 reads FNYEAQ. The CDR3 loop reads CASSQPAGGSTDTQYF. The CDR3 nucleotides are TGTGCCAGCAGCCAACCGGCCGGGGGTAGCACAGATACGCAGTATTTT. Together with reference TRBV7-6 and TRBJ2-3, the CDR3 gives the full variable domain: GAGVSQSPRYKVTKRGQDVALRCDPISGHVSLYWYRQALGQGPEFLTYFNYEAQQDKSGLPNDRFSAERPEGSISTLTIQRTEQRDSAMYRCASSQPAGGSTDTQYFGPGTRLTVL.

The rearrangement links TRBV5-8 to TRBJ2-4; 8 nucleotides align to TRBD1. Germline lookup yields CDR1 SGHTS and CDR2 YDEGEE. The CDR3 extends over 17 amino acids. V lost 4 bases to trimming and J lost 0 bases; unmatched junction nucleotides: 9. DNA for the CDR3: TGTGCCAGCAGCCGCGGACAGGGAGATCTAGCCAAAAACATTCAGTACTTC. Translation gives CASSRGQGDLAKNIQYF.

The chain has TRBV6-6 and TRBJ1-4; D gene unclear. This CDR3 has 19 residues. V lost 6 bases, J lost 5 bases, and 28 bases lay in between. Per the germline V gene, CDR1 is MNHNY and CDR2 is SVGAGI (reference sequence). As DNA, the CDR3 is TGTGCCAGCAGCCGACGAGGCCCGATGAACCCGGCCATCAATGAAAAACTGTTTTTT. Translated: CASSRRGPMNPAINEKLFF.

This rearrangement joins TRBV2 to TRBJ2-1; tentative D call: TRBD2 (6 bases). CDR1 is SNHLY and CDR2 is FYNNEI in the germline V gene. The CDR3 spans 15 residues. Trimming removed 5 bases from V and 0 bases from J, with 11 bases in between. The DNA of the CDR3 is TGTGCCAGCAGTTTCGTCGGGAGCTCCTACAATGAGCAGTTCTTC. Encoded protein: CASSFVGSSYNEQFF.

The chain has TRBV3-1 (or the pseudogene TRBV3-2) and TRBJ1-6, with D unresolved. V lost 4 bases to trimming and J lost 9 bases, with 19 bases between them. The CDR3 is 16 amino acids. The germline V gene encodes CDR1 LGHDT and CDR2 YNNKEL (reference sequence). The CDR3 nucleotides are TGTGCCAGCAGCCTGGATGCAGGCGTCGTTGGTTCACCCCTCCACTTT. Protein product: CASSLDAGVVGSPLHF.

This rearrangement joins TRBV29-1 to TRBJ2-1; weak D call: TRBD1 (5 bases). In germline, CDR1 is SQVTM, CDR2 ANQGSEA. This CDR3 is 12 amino acids long. The V end lost 6 bases, the J end lost 6 bases, and 12 bases lay between the germline ends. The CDR3 reads CSVVPTGNEQFF. Written as DNA, the CDR3 is TGCAGCGTCGTCCCTACAGGCAATGAGCAGTTCTTC.

The chain has TRBV10-3 and TRBJ2-7; 12 bases agree with TRBD2. This CDR3 has 15 residues. J gave up 6 bases and V 0 bases, and 3 bases lay outside the gene matches. Per the germline V gene, CDR1 is ENHRY and CDR2 is SYGVKD. CDR3 sequence (DNA): TGTGCCATCAGTGAGTCGACTAGCGGGAGAGGCGAGCAGTACTTC. Its protein is CAISESTSGRGEQYF.

The V and J genes are TRBV12-3 or TRBV12-4 and TRBJ1-4, with D uncertain. There are 13 residues in the CDR3. Between the trimmed V and J ends, which lost 4 bases and 7 bases, there was a span of 10 bases. CDR3 loop: CASSSSAGEKLFF. DNA of the CDR3: TGTGCCAGCAGTTCGTCAGCAGGTGAAAAACTGTTTTTT.

The gene calls are TRBV7-9 and TRBJ1-1; D uncertain. Per the germline V gene, CDR1 is SEHNR and CDR2 is FQNEAQ (reference sequence). The CDR3 has 14 amino acids. The V end was cut by 7 bases, the J end by 3 bases, with 15 bases between. The CDR3 spells CASIQWGVDTEAFF. As DNA, the CDR3 is TGTGCCAGCATCCAATGGGGAGTTGACACTGAAGCTTTCTTT.

This chain connects TRBV5-4 to TRBJ1-1, with D perhaps TRBD1 (5 bases). In germline, CDR1 is SGHNT, CDR2 YYREEE (reference sequence). The CDR3 totals 14 residues. With 3 bases removed from V and 6 bases from J, the gap between germline ends came to 15 bases. CDR3 sequence: CASSSQATGAEAFF. The CDR3 bases are TGTGCCAGCAGCTCTCAAGCCACGGGGGCTGAAGCTTTCTTT.

This clone was seen more than once but under ten times. The CDR3 DNA reads as TGTGCCAGCAGCTTGCTAGGGGGTCACAGTGGGAATGAAAAACTGTTTTTT. This codes for CASSLLGGHSGNEKLFF. The chain recombines TRBV7-9 with TRBJ1-4; TRBD1 might be the D (6 bases). There are 17 residues in the CDR3. V was pared by 3 bases and J by 5 bases, with 19 bases between. Germline V CDR1 and CDR2: SEHNR, FQNEAQ (reference sequence).

The rearrangement uses TRBV5-4 and TRBJ2-7, with D possibly matching TRBD1 (6 bases). Germline V gives CDR1 SGHNT, CDR2 YYREEE (reference sequence). The length of the CDR3 is 13 residues. The V end was cut by 3 bases, the J end by 2 bases, with 9 bases between. The CDR3 region has the DNA TGTGCCAGCAGCTGGGACACTACCTACGAGCAGTACTTC. The encoded protein is CASSWDTTYEQYF.

This clone was detected once. The chain combines TRBV2 with TRBJ2-1, with D perhaps matching TRBD2 (5 bases). The CDR3 is made up of 15 amino acids. Trimming removed 8 bases from V and 4 bases from J, with 18 bases in between. Germline V gene lookup returns CDR1 SNHLY and CDR2 FYNNEI. CDR3 protein: CASQLWGVGYNEQFF. CDR3 in DNA: TGTGCCAGCCAACTGTGGGGAGTTGGTTACAATGAGCAGTTCTTC. Using reference TRBV2 and TRBJ2-1 for the parts outside the CDR3, the full variable domain is EPEVTQTPSHQVTQMGQEVILRCVPISNHLYFYWYRQILGQKVEFLVSFYNNEISEKSEIFDDQFSVERPDGSNFTLKIRSTKLEDSAMYFCASQLWGVGYNEQFFGPGTRLTVL.

The chain is built from TRBV6-4 and TRBJ2-7, with a weak D call TRBD2 (5 bases). Trimming shortened V by 9 bases and J by 3 bases, and 21 bases separated the two germline ends. There are 15 residues in the CDR3. Looked up from germline, CDR1 is MRHNA and CDR2 is SNTAGT. CDR3 loop: CARQSGRSRVYEQYF. The CDR3 DNA is TGTGCCAGGCAAAGTGGGAGATCACGGGTCTACGAGCAGTACTTC.

For the CDR3, the DNA is TGTGCCAGCAGCCCCTGGGACAGGACTAACTATGGCTACACCTTC. It translates to CASSPWDRTNYGYTF. The rearrangement uses TRBV11-3 and TRBJ1-2, with 8 bases aligning to TRBD1. From germline, CDR1 is SGHNT and CDR2 YENEEA. The V gene end was trimmed by 5 bases and the J gene end by 0 bases; junction bases not matched to a gene: 5. CDR3 size: 15 residues.

The V and J genes are TRBV23-1 and TRBJ2-5, with TRBD1 matching 9 bases. TRBV23-1 is given ORF status, its function remaining uncertain. V was clipped by 2 bases and J by 0 bases; unmatched bases: 7. This CDR3 is 17 amino acids long. The CDR3 sequence: CASSQEDRGEYQETQYF. The DNA of the CDR3 is TGCGCCAGCAGTCAAGAGGACAGGGGCGAGTACCAAGAGACCCAGTACTTC.

This clone was seen just once. V gene TRBV24-1 combines with J gene TRBJ1-6; 8 bases are a match to TRBD1. The CDR3 covers 15 residues. J was trimmed by 9 bases and V by 4 bases; bases with no gene match: 7. Germline CDR1 and CDR2: KGHDR and SFDVKD. The CDR3 DNA is TGTGCCACCAGTGACAGTCGACAGGGGATTTCACCCCTCCACTTT. This encodes CATSDSRQGISPLHF.

This chain uses TRBV9 with TRBJ1-2; D is uncertain. There are 13 residues in the CDR3. Germline V gene sequence: CDR1 SGDLS, CDR2 YYNGEE. Trimming removed 3 bases from V and 3 bases from J, with 9 bases in between. Written as DNA, the CDR3 is TGTGCCAGCAGCGAGAACAGCTACTATGGCTACACCTTC. Its translation is CASSENSYYGYTF.

This clone qualifies as medium-sized. The CDR3 sequence is CASSLWQKKTDTQYF. The CDR3 DNA follows: TGCGCCAGCAGCTTGTGGCAGAAGAAGACAGATACGCAGTATTTT. The rearrangement uses TRBV5-1 and TRBJ2-3; no reliable D call. The length of the CDR3 is 15 residues. Germline V gene lookup returns CDR1 SGHRS and CDR2 YFSETQ. The V gene lost 1 base and the J gene lost 3 bases, with 12 bases spanning the gap.